Listed here is a single T cell receptor beta chain. Its matching antigen is unknown. Profiled with immunoSEQ multiplex PCR; TCRdb holds only in-frame clones, not every one. The data show more than 120,000 clones, roughly 90% seen once. The germline CDR1 and CDR2 sequences are SGHDT and YYEEEE. V shed 0 bases and J 4 bases; nucleotides not matched to a gene: 5. The CDR3 totals 15 residues. This sample stems from a study of T cell responses to AZD1222 COVID-19 vaccine. Regarding the study as a whole: Just a handful of AZD1222 recipients tested seropositive at baseline.

This TCR was recovered from an adult who received the MenACWY meningococcal vaccine as a control. Sequencing used peripheral blood, obtained 28 days after the second dose of the MenACWY control vaccine. V usage is TRBV5-6 and J usage is TRBJ2-3, with 7 bases matching TRBD2. CDR3 DNA sequence: TGTGCCAGCAGCTTGGCCCAGGGAGGGGCAGATACGCAGTATTTT. This encodes CASSLAQGGADTQYF.